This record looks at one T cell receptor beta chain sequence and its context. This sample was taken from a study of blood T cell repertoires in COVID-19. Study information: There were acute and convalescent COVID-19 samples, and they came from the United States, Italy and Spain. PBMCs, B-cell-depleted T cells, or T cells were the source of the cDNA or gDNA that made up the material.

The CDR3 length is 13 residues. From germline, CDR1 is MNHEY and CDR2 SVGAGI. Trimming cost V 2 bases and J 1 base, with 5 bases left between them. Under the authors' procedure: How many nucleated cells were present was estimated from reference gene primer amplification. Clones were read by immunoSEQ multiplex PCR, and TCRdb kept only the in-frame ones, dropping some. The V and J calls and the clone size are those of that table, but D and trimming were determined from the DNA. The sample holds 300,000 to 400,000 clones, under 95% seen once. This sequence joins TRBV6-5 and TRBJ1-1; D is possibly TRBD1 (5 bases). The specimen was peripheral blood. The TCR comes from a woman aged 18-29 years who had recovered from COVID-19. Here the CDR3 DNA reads TGTGCCAGCAGTTACCAGGGGAACACTGAAGCTTTCTTT. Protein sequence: CASSYQGNTEAFF.